The 28 T cell receptor beta chains below come from one sample, sequenced in a study of cytomegalovirus exposure and HLA in healthy donors (dated by TCRdb to 2016 to 2017). Receptors were amplified or captured by the immunoSEQ multiplex PCR assay. Not all clones reach the TCRdb copy of this immuneACCESS table, which keeps in-frame sequences only. Checked studies attribute under half of the gap to unresolved V genes and leave the rest unexplained. For this sample there are roughly 120,000 clones; approximately 94% appear just once. The top ten clonotypes cover less than 1.5% of the sample. The sequencing sample was made of PBMCs. These TCRs come from a woman between 18 and 30 years old in good health and CMV-seronegative.

The DNA of the CDR3 is TGTGCCAGCATCACGACTAGCGCCGGTGATACGCAGTATTTT. Protein product: CASITTSAGDTQYF. The rearrangement links TRBV28 to TRBJ2-3, with 8 positions matching TRBD2. From germline, CDR1 is MDHEN and CDR2 SYDVKM. The junction had 9 bases not matched to a gene; V was cut back by 7 bases and J by 6 bases. This CDR3 region has 14 residues.

This chain connects TRBV28 to TRBJ1-5, with D possibly TRBD1 on 5 matching bases. Between the trimmed V and J ends, which lost 3 bases and 12 bases, there was a span of 15 bases. In germline, CDR1 is MDHEN, CDR2 SYDVKM. The CDR3 has 13 residues. The DNA for the CDR3 is TGTGCCAGCAGTTTTCCGGGGGGAGGTGTCCAGCATTTT. Translating it yields CASSFPGGGVQHF.

The chain uses TRBV7-9 and TRBJ2-7; TRBD2 matches at 7 bases. Germline lookup yields CDR1 SEHNR and CDR2 FQNEAQ (reference sequence). CDR3 size: 15 residues. Losses at the gene ends were 5 bases for V and 4 bases for J; bases not matched to a gene: 11. CDR3 sequence: CASSPAAAGAYEQYF. CDR3 in DNA: TGTGCCAGCAGCCCAGCCGCCGCGGGAGCTTACGAGCAGTACTTC.

This clone was counted a few times. The chain uses TRBV9 and TRBJ2-7, with 10 bases lining up with TRBD1. The germline gives CDR1 SGDLS, CDR2 YYNGEE. Trimming cost V 0 bases and J 0 bases; bases outside gene matches: 0. The CDR3 has 15 amino acids. CDR3 loop: CASSVGQGASYEQYF. The CDR3 bases are TGTGCCAGCAGCGTAGGACAGGGGGCCTCCTACGAGCAGTACTTC.

The chain combines TRBV6-4 with TRBJ2-1; 12 nucleotides agree with TRBD2. This CDR3 contains 16 residues. V lost 6 bases, J lost 3 bases, and 6 bases stayed unmatched. In germline, CDR1 is MRHNA, CDR2 SNTAGT. CDR3: CASSQATSGSYNEQFF. The CDR3 DNA sequence: TGTGCCAGCAGCCAAGCGACTAGCGGGAGCTACAATGAGCAGTTCTTC.

This chain connects TRBV4-1 to TRBJ2-1, with a tentative D call TRBD2 (5 bases). Germline-derived CDR1 and CDR2 are MGHRA and YSYEKL. Trimming shortened V by 4 bases and J by 7 bases, and 17 bases separated the two germline ends. This CDR3 has 15 residues. The chain's CDR3 is CASSPSGPRGNEQFF. The CDR3 DNA reads as TGCGCCAGCAGCCCCAGCGGACCCCGTGGGAATGAGCAGTTCTTC.

This chain uses TRBV4-1 with TRBJ1-1; D possibly corresponds to TRBD1 (6 bases). Trimming removed 3 bases from V and 5 bases from J, with 10 bases in between. The CDR3 length is 13 residues. Germline CDR1 and CDR2: MGHRA and YSYEKL. CDR3 loop: CASSQSQGTEAFF. The CDR3 DNA reads as TGCGCCAGCAGCCAGTCGCAGGGGACTGAAGCTTTCTTT.

The V and J genes are TRBV28 and TRBJ1-2; D is ambiguous. Germline V CDR1 and CDR2: MDHEN, SYDVKM. The CDR3 is made up of 14 amino acids. The V end lost 3 bases, the J end lost 6 bases, and 14 bases lay between the germline ends. The DNA of the CDR3 is TGTGCCAGCAGTTTGTACTCAGTCGGGAATGGCTACACCTTC. Translated, it gives CASSLYSVGNGYTF.

The count of this clone is one. This chain uses TRBV15 with TRBJ1-5; 8 positions match TRBD1. The V and J ends lost 1 base and 3 bases, in that order; junction bases with no gene match: 2. The length of the CDR3 is 15 residues. The germline CDR1 and CDR2 sequences are LNHNV and YYDKDF (reference sequence). CDR3 in DNA: TGTGCCACCAGCAGAGCGACAGGGGCCAATCAGCCCCAGCATTTT. Protein sequence: CATSRATGANQPQHF.

The V and J genes are TRBV4-1 and TRBJ2-5; tentatively, D is TRBD1 (8 bases). Trimming left V 3 bases short and J 5 bases short, with 16 bases between. This CDR3 comprises 15 residues. Germline lookup yields CDR1 MGHRA and CDR2 YSYEKL. In DNA form, the CDR3 reads TGCGCCAGCAGCCATCGGACTAGGACAGGGGAGACCCAGTACTTC. Translated: CASSHRTRTGETQYF.

V gene TRBV28 combines with J gene TRBJ1-3; 7 bases fit TRBD1. V shed 5 bases, J shed 4 bases, and the junction held 11 bases outside the gene matches. The CDR3 is 16 amino acids. The germline V gene has CDR1 MDHEN and CDR2 SYDVKM. CDR3: CASSVQGGSWGNTIYF. The CDR3 DNA reads as TGTGCCAGCAGTGTTCAGGGGGGATCTTGGGGAAACACCATATATTTT.

The rearrangement joins TRBV28 to TRBJ1-2; a weak D match, TRBD1 (5 bases). Trimming removed 11 bases at V and 6 bases at J, with 16 bases between. The germline gives CDR1 MDHEN, CDR2 SYDVKM. The CDR3 length is 12 residues. The CDR3 reads CAVQGPQNGYTF. CDR3 nucleotides: TGTGCCGTCCAGGGCCCTCAAAATGGCTACACCTTC.

V and J are TRBV7-2 and TRBJ2-7; TRBD2 is a possible D gene (6 bases). Per germline, CDR1 SGHTA and CDR2 FQGNSA. V was pared by 3 bases and J by 2 bases, with 14 bases between. The CDR3 totals 15 residues. The CDR3 here is CASSFSSERTYEQYF. The CDR3 region has the DNA TGTGCCAGCAGCTTCTCTAGCGAGAGGACCTACGAGCAGTACTTC.

In nucleotides, the CDR3 is TGCGCCAGCAGCTCTTCCGGGACAGGGGGCGACGAGCAGTACTTC. Translated, it gives CASSSSGTGGDEQYF. The genes are TRBV5-1 and TRBJ2-7, with 12 positions matching TRBD1. The length of the CDR3 is 15 residues. Trimming cost V 3 bases and J 5 bases; bases outside gene matches: 6. Germline CDR1 and CDR2: SGHRS and YFSETQ.

V and J are TRBV2 and TRBJ1-5; 7 bases are shared with TRBD1. Trimming took 5 bases from V and 0 from J; bases not matched to a gene: 4. In germline, CDR1 is SNHLY, CDR2 FYNNEI. The CDR3 is 15 residues long. The CDR3 region is CASSRTGYSNQPQHF. The CDR3 DNA reads as TGTGCCAGCAGTAGGACAGGTTATAGCAATCAGCCCCAGCATTTT.

This clone was picked up one time. The chain uses TRBV2 and TRBJ2-1; 13 nucleotides match TRBD2. CDR3 length: 16 amino acids. The germline gives CDR1 SNHLY, CDR2 FYNNEI. V lost 3 bases and J lost 7; bases outside the gene matches: 6. The CDR3, as DNA: TGTGCCAGCAGTGAGATACTAGCGGGAGGGTCAAATGAGCAGTTCTTC. Protein sequence: CASSEILAGGSNEQFF.

This clone appeared a single time. J is TRBJ2-7 and V is TRBV27; TRBD2 aligns across 7 bases. The trim removed 5 bases at V and 2 bases at J, leaving 6 bases unmatched. Germline V gene lookup returns CDR1 MNHEY and CDR2 SMNVEV (reference sequence). This CDR3 region has 14 residues. For the CDR3, the DNA is TGTGCCAGCAGTACTAGCGCCCATCCCTACGAGCAGTACTTC. This codes for CASSTSAHPYEQYF.

The V call is TRBV9, the J call TRBJ2-3, with 9 bases fitting TRBD2. The trim removed 2 bases at V and 2 bases at J, leaving 3 bases unmatched. The CDR3 runs 15 residues. Germline V gene data show CDR1 as SGDLS and CDR2 as YYNGEE. This chain's CDR3 is CASSVLAGNTDTQYF. Here the CDR3 DNA reads TGTGCCAGCAGCGTCCTAGCGGGAAACACAGATACGCAGTATTTT.

The rearrangement joins TRBV7-2 to TRBJ1-5; 8 nucleotides agree with TRBD1. The CDR3 loop spans 15 amino acids. With 5 bases clipped from V and 7 bases from J, the junction kept 10 bases outside the gene matches. The V gene's germline CDR1 is SGHTA and CDR2 FQGNSA. The CDR3 spells CASSPDRGWGQPQHF. The CDR3 coding sequence is TGTGCCAGCAGCCCCGACAGGGGATGGGGCCAGCCCCAGCATTTT.

This sequence joins TRBV27 and TRBJ2-7; 8 positions agree with TRBD2. This CDR3 has 16 residues. Germline V lookup: CDR1 MNHEY, CDR2 SMNVEV (reference sequence). J lost 0 bases, V lost 2 bases, and 6 bases had no gene match. The CDR3 coding sequence is TGTGCCAGCAGTTTAACCCCGGGGGGGTACTCCTACGAGCAGTACTTC. Residues: CASSLTPGGYSYEQYF.

The V and J genes are TRBV4-1 and TRBJ2-7; TRBD2 might be the D (5 bases). Germline V gene sequence: CDR1 MGHRA, CDR2 YSYEKL. The CDR3 sequence is 13 residues long. Trimming took off 0 bases at V and 3 bases at J, with 6 bases between the two ends. The CDR3 DNA follows: TGCGCCAGCAGCCAAGAAGAGGGCTACGAGCAGTACTTC. Protein: CASSQEEGYEQYF.

The genes are TRBV5-1 and TRBJ2-1; 8 bases match TRBD1. The germline V gene encodes CDR1 SGHRS and CDR2 YFSETQ. The CDR3 runs 15 residues. V trimming: 2 bases; J trimming: 3 bases; junction bases outside the gene matches: 4. CDR3 protein: CASSFGQGGYNEQFF. The CDR3 DNA reads TGCGCCAGCAGCTTCGGACAGGGAGGCTACAATGAGCAGTTCTTC.

This clone was found once. The chain has TRBV5-6 and TRBJ2-3; D gene uncertain. Trimming pared 1 base from V and 4 bases from J, leaving 4 bases between. CDR3 size: 12 residues. The germline V gene encodes CDR1 SGHDT and CDR2 YYEEEE. The CDR3 spells CASSLLSDTQYF. DNA of the CDR3: TGTGCCAGCAGCTTGCTCTCAGATACGCAGTATTTT. Drawing the rest from reference TRBV5-6 and TRBJ2-3, the complete variable domain is DAGVTQSPTHLIKTRGQQVTLRCSPKSGHDTVSWYQQALGQGPQFIFQYYEEEERQRGNFPDRFSGHQFPNYSSELNVNALLLGDSALYLCASSLLSDTQYFGPGTRLTVL.

The rearrangement uses TRBV30 and TRBJ1-5; D gene uncertain. The CDR3 has 13 amino acids. The germline V and J ends were trimmed by 5 bases and 6 bases, with 14 bases remaining between them. Germline-derived CDR1 and CDR2 are GTSNPN and SVGIG (reference sequence). CDR3 amino acids: CAWQRELSQPQHF. CDR3 bases: TGTGCCTGGCAGAGGGAACTTAGTCAGCCCCAGCATTTT.

The CDR3 is CASSTTGEVRKLFF. The DNA of the CDR3 is TGTGCCAGTAGCACGACAGGGGAAGTAAGAAAACTGTTTTTT. The V call is TRBV19, the J call TRBJ1-4; 8 bases fit TRBD1. CDR1 and CDR2 (germline): LNHDA, SQIVND (reference sequence). Germline trimming cut 6 bases from V and 10 bases from J; bases unmatched to any gene: 10. The CDR3 contains 14 residues.

The V gene is TRBV6-1, the J gene TRBJ2-5; D gene ambiguous. CDR1 and CDR2 from the germline V gene are MNHNS and SASEGT. V lost 0 bases to trimming and J lost 7 bases, with 9 bases between them. CDR3 length: 13 amino acids. The CDR3 here is CASSEALTGTQYF. The CDR3 DNA sequence: TGTGCCAGCAGTGAAGCGCTGACGGGGACCCAGTACTTC.

The V and J genes are TRBV20-1 and TRBJ2-1, with D unclear. Germline V CDR1 and CDR2: DFQATT, SNEGSKA (reference sequence). Trimming shortened V by 3 bases and J by 10 bases, and 10 bases separated the two germline ends. This CDR3 has 11 amino acids. As DNA, the CDR3 is TGCAGTGCTAGCCATCTAAAAGAGCAGTTCTTC. This encodes CSASHLKEQFF.

The gene calls are TRBV4-1 and TRBJ2-5; TRBD2 matches at 8 bases. The CDR3 has 20 amino acids. Unmatched junction bases numbered 22, after V lost 2 bases and J lost 5 bases. The germline gives CDR1 MGHRA, CDR2 YSYEKL. The CDR3 region has the DNA TGCGCCAGCAGCCAAAAAACGCGTGGGGGGGCAGCGGGAGTGGGGGAGACCCAGTACTTC. Amino acids: CASSQKTRGGAAGVGETQYF.